These 6 T cell receptor beta chains were sequenced from one sample in a study of T cell changes during pregnancy in multiple sclerosis. Clones were read by immunoSEQ multiplex PCR, and TCRdb kept only the in-frame ones, dropping some. Among some 110,000 clones listed, 90% to 95% were seen once. The sample was peripheral blood, taken in the third trimester of pregnancy. The receptor source for this set is a female donor with multiple sclerosis, enrolled in a pregnancy study.

The gene calls are TRBV5-1 and TRBJ2-7, with 9 bases that match TRBD1. Unmatched junction bases numbered 4, after V lost 4 bases and J lost 2 bases. The CDR3 covers 14 residues. Germline lookup yields CDR1 SGHRS and CDR2 YFSETQ. The CDR3 DNA sequence: TGCGCCAGCAGCCAAAACAGGGGGCCCTACGAGCAGTACTTC. Encoded protein: CASSQNRGPYEQYF.

The genes are TRBV15 and TRBJ2-6; no firm D call. Looked up from germline, CDR1 is LNHNV and CDR2 is YYDKDF (reference sequence). With 1 base removed from V and 0 bases from J, the gap between germline ends came to 7 bases. This CDR3 region has 16 residues. The CDR3 loop is CATSRVSGSGANVLTF. The CDR3 nucleotides read TGTGCCACCAGCAGAGTCTCGGGCTCTGGGGCCAACGTCCTGACTTTC.

The J gene is TRBJ2-7, the V gene TRBV18; D remains unclear. Germline V gene data show CDR1 as KGHSH and CDR2 as LQKENI. The CDR3 has 12 residues. V was shortened by 2 bases and J by 6 bases, with 8 bases between the two germline ends. CDR3 sequence: CASSPGEPEQYF. CDR3 bases: TGTGCCAGCTCACCAGGTGAGCCCGAGCAGTACTTC.

CDR3 sequence (DNA): TGTGCCAGCAGCCCCGGGGGGACGAGAGAAAAACTGTTTTTT. Its translation is CASSPGGTREKLFF. The rearrangement uses TRBV28 and TRBJ1-4; D is possibly TRBD1 (5 bases). Germline loops: CDR1 MDHEN, CDR2 SYDVKM. This CDR3 has 14 amino acids. Trimming cost V 6 bases and J 8 bases, with 16 bases left between them.

V is TRBV11-2 and J is TRBJ2-5; 8 bases align to TRBD2. Germline V gene lookup returns CDR1 SGHAT and CDR2 FQNNGV. Unmatched junction bases numbered 1, after V lost 0 bases and J lost 4 bases. This CDR3 has 14 residues. CDR3 in DNA: TGTGCCAGCAGCTTAGATCTAGCGGGAGAGACCCAGTACTTC. This codes for CASSLDLAGETQYF.

V is TRBV15 and J is TRBJ2-4, with 7 bases lining up with TRBD1. V lost 0 bases and J lost 3; bases outside the gene matches: 17. Germline CDR1 reads LNHNV; CDR2 reads YYDKDF (reference sequence). The CDR3 runs 20 residues. The CDR3 DNA is TGTGCCACCAGCAGAGATTCGGCAGGGGGAATTGGGATGGGCAAAAACATTCAGTACTTC. It is translated as CATSRDSAGGIGMGKNIQYF.